This T cell receptor (beta chain) was profiled in a study of blood T cells in healthy people across ages. This clonotype was counted a few times. Its antigen is still unknown. Primed by a sample-barcoded 5' primer and a J-beta primer mix, a second PCR proceeded for 7 to 11 cycles. TCRdb processed the 5' RACE reads anew with MiXCR; each CDR3 protein has one entry. The sample contains about 780,000 distinct CDR3 sequences, roughly 24% of which appear only once. General study findings and limits: Strong correlation was found linking TCR beta diversity to naive T cell percentage.

The data were also submitted as part of a second study, on T cells of mothers and their children.

Sequencing was done on a sample of blood. This TCR was recovered from a boy younger than 18 in good health.

The CDR3 region is CASSSSGNTGELFF. The CDR3 bases are TGTGCCAGCAGTTCTAGCGGTAACACCGGGGAGCTGTTTTTT. The chain carries TRBV12-3 or TRBV12-4 and TRBJ2-2; 7 positions match TRBD2. The CDR3 is 14 residues long. V lost 4 bases to trimming and J lost 2 bases; unmatched junction nucleotides: 1.